This T cell receptor beta chain was identified during a study of blood T cell dynamics during melanoma immunotherapy. Concerning this clone itself: Its antigen remains unknown.

Germline V lookup: CDR1 SGHAT, CDR2 FQNNGV. The CDR3 runs 15 residues. Unmatched junction bases numbered 10, after V lost 3 bases and J lost 7 bases. The time point here: week 3, after first cycle of checkpoint inhibitor. Sampling occurred pretreatment (T0) and at week 3 (W3), after cycle one of checkpoint blockade. Findings and caveats of the study: The study could not tell melanoma-specific clones from general immune activation.

DNA loading was fixed at 350 ng for all bulk PBMC samples. Sequencing was performed with immunoSEQ multiplex PCR; in TCRdb, only in-frame clones are kept and a portion is missing. The sample holds 15,000 or so clones; roughly 87% are singletons and the top ten take roughly 7.1%. V gene TRBV11-2 combines with J gene TRBJ2-7; 9 nucleotides line up with TRBD2. The origin of this receptor is a human donor with melanoma. This sample comprised blood, obtained from a patient treated with checkpoint blockade. The CDR3 DNA reads TGTGCCAGCAGCTTCTGGGCGGGAGGGTCTGGAGAGCAGTACTTC. The encoded protein is CASSFWAGGSGEQYF. Based on the CDR3 plus reference TRBV11-2 and TRBJ2-7, the full variable domain is EAGVAQSPRYKIIEKRQSVAFWCNPISGHATLYWYQQILGQGPKLLIQFQNNGVVDDSQLPKDRFSAERLKGVDSTLKIQPAKLEDSAVYLCASSFWAGGSGEQYFGPGTRLTVT.